This TCR beta chain was identified during a study of T cell responses to AZD1222 COVID-19 vaccine. Study-level points and caveats: Among vaccine-associated CD4 TCRs, coverage spanned spike, with dominance at 160-218 and 743-854. When two AZD1222 doses had been given, Spike-specific TCR breadth and depth rose. Most donors were white British and more were female, and clonal diversity was possibly underestimated. Just a handful of AZD1222 recipients were seropositive at baseline.

Assay used: immunoSEQ multiplex PCR; TCRdb lists only in-frame clones, some missing. The repertoire holds over 150,000 clones, with around nine tenths as singletons. Details on this clone: Its antigen is unidentified.

Germline V lookup: CDR1 LNHDA, CDR2 SQIVND (reference sequence). CDR3 size: 19 residues. V shed 1 base and J 2 bases; nucleotides not matched to a gene: 9. Material: peripheral blood, obtained on day 0 of AZD1222 vaccination. The chain has TRBV19 and TRBJ1-5; 12 positions match TRBD1. The sequence derives from an adult in good health. CDR3 coding DNA: TGTGCCAGTAGTATAGCAGGGACAGGGGGCAGGTCTGGCAATCAGCCCCAGCATTTT. It encodes CASSIAGTGGRSGNQPQHF.